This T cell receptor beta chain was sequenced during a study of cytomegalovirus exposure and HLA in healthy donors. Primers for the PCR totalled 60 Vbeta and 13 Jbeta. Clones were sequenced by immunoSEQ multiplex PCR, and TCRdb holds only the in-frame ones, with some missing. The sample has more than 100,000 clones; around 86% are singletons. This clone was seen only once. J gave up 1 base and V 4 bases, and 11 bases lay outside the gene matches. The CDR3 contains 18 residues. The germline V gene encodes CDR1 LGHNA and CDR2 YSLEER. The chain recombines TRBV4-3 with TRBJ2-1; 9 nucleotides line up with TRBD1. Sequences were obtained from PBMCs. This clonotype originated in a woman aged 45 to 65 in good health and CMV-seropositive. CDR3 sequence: CASSPKNRGPRSYNEQFF. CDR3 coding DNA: TGCGCCAGCAGCCCAAAGAACAGGGGGCCCAGATCCTACAATGAGCAGTTCTTC.